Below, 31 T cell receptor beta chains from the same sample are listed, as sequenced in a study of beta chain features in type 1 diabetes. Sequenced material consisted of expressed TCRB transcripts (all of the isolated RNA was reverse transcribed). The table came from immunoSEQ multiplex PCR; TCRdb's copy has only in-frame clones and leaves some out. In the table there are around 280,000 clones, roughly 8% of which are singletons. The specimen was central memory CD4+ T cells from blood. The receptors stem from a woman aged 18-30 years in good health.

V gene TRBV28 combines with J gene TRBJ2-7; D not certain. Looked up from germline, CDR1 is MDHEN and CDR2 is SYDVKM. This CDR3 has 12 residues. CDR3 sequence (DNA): TGTGCCAGCAGTCCCCCTTTAGGACGAGGTTGGGTC. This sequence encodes CASSPPLGRGWV.

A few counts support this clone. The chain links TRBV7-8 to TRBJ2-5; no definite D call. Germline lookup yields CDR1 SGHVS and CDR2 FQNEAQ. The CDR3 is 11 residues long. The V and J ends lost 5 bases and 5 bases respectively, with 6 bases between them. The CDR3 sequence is CASSQQETQYF. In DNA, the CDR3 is TGTGCCAGCAGCCAGCAGGAGACCCAGTACTTC.

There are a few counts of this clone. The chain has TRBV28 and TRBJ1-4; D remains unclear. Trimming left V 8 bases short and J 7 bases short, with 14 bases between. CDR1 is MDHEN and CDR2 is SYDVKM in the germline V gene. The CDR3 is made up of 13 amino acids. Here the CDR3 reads CASRWGASEKLFF. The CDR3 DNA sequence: TGTGCCAGCCGCTGGGGAGCGAGTGAAAAACTGTTTTTT.

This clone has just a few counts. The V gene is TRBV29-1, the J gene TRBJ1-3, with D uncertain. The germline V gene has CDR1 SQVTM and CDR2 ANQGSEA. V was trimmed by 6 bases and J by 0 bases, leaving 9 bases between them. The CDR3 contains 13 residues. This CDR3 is CSVLPGSGNTIYF. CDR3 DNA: TGCAGCGTCCTTCCCGGCTCTGGAAACACCATATATTTT.

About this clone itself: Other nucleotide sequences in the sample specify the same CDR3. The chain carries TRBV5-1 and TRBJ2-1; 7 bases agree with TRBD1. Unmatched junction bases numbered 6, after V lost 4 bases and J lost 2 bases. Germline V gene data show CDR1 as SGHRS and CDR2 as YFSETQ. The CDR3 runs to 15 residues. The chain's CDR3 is CASSPTGQPYNEQFF. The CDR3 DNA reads TGCGCCAGCAGCCCCACGGGACAGCCCTACAATGAGCAGTTCTTC. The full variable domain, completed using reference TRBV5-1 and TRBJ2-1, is KAGVTQTPRYLIKTRGQQVTLSCSPISGHRSVSWYQQTPGQGLQFLFEYFSETQRNKGNFPGRFSGRQFSNSRSEMNVSTLELGDSALYLCASSPTGQPYNEQFFGPGTRLTVL.

In nucleotides, the CDR3 is TGTGCCAGCAGCTTATCATGGGGTTATAGCAATCAGCCCCAGCATTTT. Translation gives CASSLSWGYSNQPQHF. This chain connects TRBV7-2 to TRBJ1-5, with D unclear. This CDR3 contains 16 residues. V was cut by 2 bases and J by 0 bases, with 11 bases left in between. Germline assignment: CDR1 SGHTA and CDR2 FQGNSA.

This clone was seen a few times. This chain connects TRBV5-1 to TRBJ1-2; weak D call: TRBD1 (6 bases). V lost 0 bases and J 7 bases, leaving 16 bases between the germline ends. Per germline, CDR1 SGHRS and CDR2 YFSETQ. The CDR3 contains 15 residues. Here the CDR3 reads CASSLDPGARSGYTF. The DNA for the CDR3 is TGCGCCAGCAGCTTGGATCCGGGGGCGCGTTCTGGCTACACCTTC.

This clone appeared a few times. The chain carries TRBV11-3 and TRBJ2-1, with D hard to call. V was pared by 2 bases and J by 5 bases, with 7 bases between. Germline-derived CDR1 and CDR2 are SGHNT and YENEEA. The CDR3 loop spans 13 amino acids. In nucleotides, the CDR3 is TGTGCCAGCAGCTTAACCAGCGACAATGAGCAGTTCTTC. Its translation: CASSLTSDNEQFF.

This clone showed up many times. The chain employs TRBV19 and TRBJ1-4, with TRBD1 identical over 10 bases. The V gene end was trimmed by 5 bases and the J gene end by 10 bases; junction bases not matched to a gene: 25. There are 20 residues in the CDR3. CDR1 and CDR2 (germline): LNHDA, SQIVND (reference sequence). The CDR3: CASSHQPIQGQGYLYGKLFF. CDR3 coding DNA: TGTGCCAGTAGTCACCAACCGATCCAGGGACAGGGGTACCTTTATGGAAAACTGTTTTTT. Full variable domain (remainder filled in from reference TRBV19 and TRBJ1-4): DGGITQSPKYLFRKEGQNVTLSCEQNLNHDAMYWYRQDPGQGLRLIYYSQIVNDFQKGDIAEGYSVSREKKESFPLTVTSAQKNPTAFYLCASSHQPIQGQGYLYGKLFFGSGTQLSVL.

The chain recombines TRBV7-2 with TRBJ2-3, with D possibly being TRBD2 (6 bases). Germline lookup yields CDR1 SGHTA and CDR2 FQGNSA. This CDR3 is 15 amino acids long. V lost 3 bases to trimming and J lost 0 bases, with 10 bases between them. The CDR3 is CASSFGGGSTDTQYF. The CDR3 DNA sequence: TGTGCCAGCAGCTTCGGTGGGGGGAGCACAGATACGCAGTATTTT.

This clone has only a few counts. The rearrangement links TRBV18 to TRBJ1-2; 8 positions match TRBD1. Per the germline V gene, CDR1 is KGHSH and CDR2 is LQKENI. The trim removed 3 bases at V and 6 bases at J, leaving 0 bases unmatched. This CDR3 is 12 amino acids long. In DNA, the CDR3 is TGTGCCAGCTCACCGACAGGGGATGGCTACACCTTC. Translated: CASSPTGDGYTF.

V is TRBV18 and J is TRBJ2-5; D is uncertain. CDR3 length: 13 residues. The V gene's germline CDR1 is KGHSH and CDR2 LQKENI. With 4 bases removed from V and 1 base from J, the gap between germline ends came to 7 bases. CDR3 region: CASSREFQETQYF. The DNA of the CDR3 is TGTGCCAGCTCACGCGAGTTCCAAGAGACCCAGTACTTC.

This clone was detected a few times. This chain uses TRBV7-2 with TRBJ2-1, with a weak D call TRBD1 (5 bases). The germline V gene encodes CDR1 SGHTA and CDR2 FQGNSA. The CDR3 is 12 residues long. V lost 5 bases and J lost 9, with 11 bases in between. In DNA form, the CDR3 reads TGTGCCAGCAGCCGACCAGGGATTGAGCAGTTCTTC. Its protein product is CASSRPGIEQFF.

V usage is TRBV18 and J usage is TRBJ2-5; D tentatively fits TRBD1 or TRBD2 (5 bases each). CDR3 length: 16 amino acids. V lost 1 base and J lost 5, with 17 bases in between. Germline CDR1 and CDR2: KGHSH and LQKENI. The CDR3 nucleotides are TGTGCCAGCTCACCACTAGGGCTAGCCTCAGGGGAGACCCAGTACTTC. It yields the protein CASSPLGLASGETQYF.

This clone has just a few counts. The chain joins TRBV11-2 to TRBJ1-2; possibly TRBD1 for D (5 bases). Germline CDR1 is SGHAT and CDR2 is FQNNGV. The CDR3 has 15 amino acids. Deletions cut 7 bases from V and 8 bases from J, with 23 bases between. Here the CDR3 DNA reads TGTGCCAGCATGTCTTGGGGGGAGAGTTCGGAAGGCTACACCTTC. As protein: CASMSWGESSEGYTF.

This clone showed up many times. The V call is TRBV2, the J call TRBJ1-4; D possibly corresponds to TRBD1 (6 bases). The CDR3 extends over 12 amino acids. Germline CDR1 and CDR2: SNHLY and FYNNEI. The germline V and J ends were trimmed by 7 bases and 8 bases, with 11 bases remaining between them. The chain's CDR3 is CASNPTGEKLFF. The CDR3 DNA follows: TGTGCCAGCAACCCTACAGGGGAAAAACTGTTTTTT. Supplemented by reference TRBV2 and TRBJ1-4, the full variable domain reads EPEVTQTPSHQVTQMGQEVILRCVPISNHLYFYWYRQILGQKVEFLVSFYNNEISEKSEIFDDQFSVERPDGSNFTLKIRSTKLEDSAMYFCASNPTGEKLFFGSGTQLSVL.

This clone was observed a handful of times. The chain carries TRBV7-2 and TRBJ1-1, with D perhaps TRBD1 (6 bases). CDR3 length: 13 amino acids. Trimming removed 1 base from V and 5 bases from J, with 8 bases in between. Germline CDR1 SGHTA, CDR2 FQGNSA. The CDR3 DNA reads TGTGCCAGCAGCTTAGAGGGGGTAACTGAAGCTTTCTTT. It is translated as CASSLEGVTEAFF.

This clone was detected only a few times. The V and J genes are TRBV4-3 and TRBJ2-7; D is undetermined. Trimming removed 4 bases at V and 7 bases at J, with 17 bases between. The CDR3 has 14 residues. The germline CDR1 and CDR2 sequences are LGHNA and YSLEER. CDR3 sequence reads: CASSRTIPPWEQYF. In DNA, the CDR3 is TGCGCCAGCAGCCGGACGATACCTCCTTGGGAGCAGTACTTC.

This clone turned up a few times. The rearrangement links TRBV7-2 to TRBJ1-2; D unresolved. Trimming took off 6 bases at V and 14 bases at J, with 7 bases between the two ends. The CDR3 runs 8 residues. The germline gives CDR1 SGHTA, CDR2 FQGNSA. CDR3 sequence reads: CASRPGTF. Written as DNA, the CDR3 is TGTGCCAGCAGACCGGGAACCTTC.

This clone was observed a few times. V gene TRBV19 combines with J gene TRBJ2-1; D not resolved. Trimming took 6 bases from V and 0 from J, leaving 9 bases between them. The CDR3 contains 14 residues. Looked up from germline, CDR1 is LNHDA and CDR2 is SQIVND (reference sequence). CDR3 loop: CASRQQLSYNEQFF. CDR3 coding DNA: TGTGCCAGTAGGCAACAACTCTCCTACAATGAGCAGTTCTTC.

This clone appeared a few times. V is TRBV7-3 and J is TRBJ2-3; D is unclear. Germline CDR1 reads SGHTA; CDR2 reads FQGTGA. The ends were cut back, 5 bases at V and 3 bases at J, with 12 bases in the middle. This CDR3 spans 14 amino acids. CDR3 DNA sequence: TGTGCCAGCAGCCCAACGGGTACTACAGATACGCAGTATTTT. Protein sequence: CASSPTGTTDTQYF. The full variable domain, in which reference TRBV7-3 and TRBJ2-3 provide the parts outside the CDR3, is GAGVSQTPSNKVTEKGKYVELRCDPISGHTALYWYRQSLGQGPEFLIYFQGTGAADDSGLPNDRFFAVRPEGSVSTLKIQRTERGDSAVYLCASSPTGTTDTQYFGPGTRLTVL.

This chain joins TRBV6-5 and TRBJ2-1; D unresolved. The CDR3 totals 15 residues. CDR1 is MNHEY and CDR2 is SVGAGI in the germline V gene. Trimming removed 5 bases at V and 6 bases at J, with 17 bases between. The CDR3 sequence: CASSLDGPWPNEQFF. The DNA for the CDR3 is TGTGCCAGCAGTCTCGACGGGCCCTGGCCCAATGAGCAGTTCTTC.

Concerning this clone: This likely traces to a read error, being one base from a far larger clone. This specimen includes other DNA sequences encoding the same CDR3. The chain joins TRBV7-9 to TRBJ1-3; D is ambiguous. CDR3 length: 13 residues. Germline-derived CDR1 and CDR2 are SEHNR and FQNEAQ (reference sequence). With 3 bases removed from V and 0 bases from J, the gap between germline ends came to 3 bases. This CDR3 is CASSFDSGNTIYF. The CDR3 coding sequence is TGTGCCAGCAGCTTCGACTCTGGAAACACCATATATTTT.

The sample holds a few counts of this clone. The CDR3 here is CASSFDRDTEAFF. CDR3 DNA sequence: TGTGCCAGCAGCTTCGACAGGGACACTGAAGCTTTCTTT. The V and J genes are TRBV5-4 and TRBJ1-1, with 7 bases fitting TRBD1. The CDR3 has 13 amino acids. From germline, CDR1 is SGHNT and CDR2 YYREEE (reference sequence). V gave up 2 bases and J gave up 3 bases; unmatched junction bases: 1. Full variable domain (remainder filled in from reference TRBV5-4 and TRBJ1-1): ETGVTQSPTHLIKTRGQQVTLRCSSQSGHNTVSWYQQALGQGPQFIFQYYREEENGRGNFPPRFSGLQFPNYSSELNVNALELDDSALYLCASSFDRDTEAFFGQGTRLTVV.

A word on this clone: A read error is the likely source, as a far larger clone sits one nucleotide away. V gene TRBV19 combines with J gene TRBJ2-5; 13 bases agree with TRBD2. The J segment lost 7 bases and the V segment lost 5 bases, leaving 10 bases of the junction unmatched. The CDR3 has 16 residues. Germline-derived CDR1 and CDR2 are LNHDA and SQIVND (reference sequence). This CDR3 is CASSARTSGGAGTQYF. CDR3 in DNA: TGTGCCAGTAGTGCGAGGACTAGCGGGGGCGCCGGGACCCAGTACTTC. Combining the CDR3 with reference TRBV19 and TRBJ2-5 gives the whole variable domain DGGITQSPKYLFRKEGQNVTLSCEQNLNHDAMYWYRQDPGQGLRLIYYSQIVNDFQKGDIAEGYSVSREKKESFPLTVTSAQKNPTAFYLCASSARTSGGAGTQYFGPGTRLLVL.

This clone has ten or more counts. DNA for the CDR3: TGTGCCAGCAGCTTCGACACAAGCACTGAAGCTTTCTTT. Translated: CASSFDTSTEAFF. The chain recombines TRBV7-3 with TRBJ1-1; D not resolved. Germline V gives CDR1 SGHTA, CDR2 FQGTGA. The germline V and J ends were trimmed by 3 bases and 4 bases, with 9 bases remaining between them. The CDR3 has 13 residues.

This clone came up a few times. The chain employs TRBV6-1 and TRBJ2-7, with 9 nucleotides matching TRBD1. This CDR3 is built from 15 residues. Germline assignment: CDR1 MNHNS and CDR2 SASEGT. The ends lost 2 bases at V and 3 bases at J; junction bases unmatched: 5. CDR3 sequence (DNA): TGTGCCAGCAGTGAAACGGGACAGGGAGACTACGAGCAGTACTTC. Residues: CASSETGQGDYEQYF.

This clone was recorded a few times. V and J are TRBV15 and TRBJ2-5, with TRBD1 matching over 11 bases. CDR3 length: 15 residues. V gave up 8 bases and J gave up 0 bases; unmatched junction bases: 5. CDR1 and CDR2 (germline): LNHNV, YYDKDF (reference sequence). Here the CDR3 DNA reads TGTGCCACCTCCGGGACAGGGGGATACCAAGAGACCCAGTACTTC. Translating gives CATSGTGGYQETQYF. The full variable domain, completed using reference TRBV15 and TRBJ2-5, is DAMVIQNPRYQVTQFGKPVTLSCSQTLNHNVMYWYQQKSSQAPKLLFHYYDKDFNNEADTPDNFQSRRPNTSFCFLDIRSPGLGDTAMYLCATSGTGGYQETQYFGPGTRLLVL.

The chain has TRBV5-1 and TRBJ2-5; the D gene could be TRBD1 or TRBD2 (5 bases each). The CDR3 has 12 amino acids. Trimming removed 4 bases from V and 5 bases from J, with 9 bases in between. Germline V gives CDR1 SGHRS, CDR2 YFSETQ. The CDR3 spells CASSAEGETQYF. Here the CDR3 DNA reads TGCGCCAGCAGCGCTGAGGGGGAGACCCAGTACTTC.

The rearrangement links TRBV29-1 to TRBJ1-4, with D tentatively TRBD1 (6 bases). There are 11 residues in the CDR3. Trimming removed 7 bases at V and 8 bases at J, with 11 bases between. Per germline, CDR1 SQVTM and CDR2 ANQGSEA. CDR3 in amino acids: CSGGQGEKLFF. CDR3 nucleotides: TGCAGCGGGGGGCAGGGGGAAAAACTGTTTTTT.

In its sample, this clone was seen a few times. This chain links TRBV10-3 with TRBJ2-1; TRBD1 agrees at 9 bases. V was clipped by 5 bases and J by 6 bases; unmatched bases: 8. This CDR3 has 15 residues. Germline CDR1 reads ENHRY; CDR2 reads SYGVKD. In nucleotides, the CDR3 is TGTGCCATCAGTCCCGGGACAGGGATGATCAATGAGCAGTTCTTC. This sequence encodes CAISPGTGMINEQFF.